This T cell receptor beta chain was identified in a study of cytomegalovirus exposure and HLA in healthy donors. Worth noting for this clone: The antigen is unknown.

Primers for the PCR totalled 60 Vbeta and 13 Jbeta. Clones were read by immunoSEQ multiplex PCR, and TCRdb kept only the in-frame ones, dropping some. The sample shows about 190,000 clones, about 87% of them seen only once. There are 14 residues in the CDR3. J was trimmed by 1 base and V by 4 bases; bases with no gene match: 1. The germline V gene has CDR1 SGHAT and CDR2 FQNNGV. Overall study results and limits: In a later analysis, compared with equally common non-associated chains, HLA-associated beta chains were more expanded.

Sequenced: PBMCs. The J gene is TRBJ1-5, the V gene TRBV11-2, with TRBD1 matching 7 bases. The clonotype was recovered from a woman between 18 and 30 years old in good health and CMV-seronegative. As DNA, the CDR3 is TGTGCCAGCAGCTCGACAGGGAGCAATCAGCCCCAGCATTTT. Its protein product is CASSSTGSNQPQHF.